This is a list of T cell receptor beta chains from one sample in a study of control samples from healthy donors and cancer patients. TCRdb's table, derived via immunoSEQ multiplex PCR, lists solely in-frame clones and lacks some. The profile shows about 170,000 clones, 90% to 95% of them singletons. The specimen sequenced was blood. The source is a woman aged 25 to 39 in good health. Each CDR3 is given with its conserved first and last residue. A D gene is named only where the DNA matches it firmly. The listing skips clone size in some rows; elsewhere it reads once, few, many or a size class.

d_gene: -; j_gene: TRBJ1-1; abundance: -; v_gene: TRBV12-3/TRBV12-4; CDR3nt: TGTGCCAGCAGCCGGACAGCTGAAGCTTTCTTT; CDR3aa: CASSRTAEAFF
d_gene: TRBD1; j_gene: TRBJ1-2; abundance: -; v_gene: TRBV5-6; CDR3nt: TGTGCCAGCAGCACCTATACCGACAGGGGCAATGGCTACACCTTC; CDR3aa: CASSTYTDRGNGYTF
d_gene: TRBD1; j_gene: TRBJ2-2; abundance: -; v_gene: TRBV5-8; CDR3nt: TGTGCCAGCAGCTGGGACAGGGGGACCGGGGAGCTGTTTTTT; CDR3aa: CASSWDRGTGELFF
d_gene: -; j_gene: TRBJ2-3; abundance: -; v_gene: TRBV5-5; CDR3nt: TGTGCCAGCAGCTTGGGGGCAGGGAGGCCAGATACGCAGTATTTT; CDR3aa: CASSLGAGRPDTQYF
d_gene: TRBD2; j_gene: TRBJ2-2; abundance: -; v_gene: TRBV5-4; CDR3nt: TGTGCCAGCAGCTTACGCGGGGGGCCGAACACCGGGGAGCTGTTTTTT; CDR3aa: CASSLRGGPNTGELFF
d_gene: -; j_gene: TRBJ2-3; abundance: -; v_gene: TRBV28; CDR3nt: TGTGCCAGCAGTACCACAGGGTTGGGCACAGATACGCAGTATTTT; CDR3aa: CASSTTGLGTDTQYF
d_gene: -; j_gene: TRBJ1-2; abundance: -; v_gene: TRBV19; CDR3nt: TGTGCCAGTAGTATGGACCGGAACTATGGCTACACCTTC; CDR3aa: CASSMDRNYGYTF
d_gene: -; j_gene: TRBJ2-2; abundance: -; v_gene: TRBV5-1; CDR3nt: TGCGCCAGCAGCTTGACAGGGAACACCGGGGAGCTGTTTTTT; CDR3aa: CASSLTGNTGELFF
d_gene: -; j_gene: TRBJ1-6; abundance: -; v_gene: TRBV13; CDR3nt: TGTGCCAGCAGCTTAGGGGGCTCCTATAATTCACCCCTCCACTTT; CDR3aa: CASSLGGSYNSPLHF
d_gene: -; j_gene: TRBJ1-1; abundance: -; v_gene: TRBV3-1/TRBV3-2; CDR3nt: TGTGCCAGCAGCCAGGGGCAGGGAACGGGTGAAGCTTTCTTT; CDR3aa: CASSQGQGTGEAFF
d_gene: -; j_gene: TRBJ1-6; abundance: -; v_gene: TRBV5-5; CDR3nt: TGTGCCAGCAGCTTGGGGGCCAACTCCTATAATTCACCCCTCCACTTT; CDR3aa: CASSLGANSYNSPLHF
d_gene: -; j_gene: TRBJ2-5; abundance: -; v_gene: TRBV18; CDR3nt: TGTGCCAGCTCACCAACTAACCAAGAGACCCAGTACTTC; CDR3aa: CASSPTNQETQYF
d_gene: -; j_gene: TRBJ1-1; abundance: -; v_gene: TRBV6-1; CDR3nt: TGTGCCAGCAGTGAAGTGGAGGTTCCTGAAGCTTTCTTT; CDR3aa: CASSEVEVPEAFF
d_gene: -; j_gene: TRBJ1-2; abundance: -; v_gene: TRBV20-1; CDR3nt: TGCAGCGGGACGTCTAACTATGGCTACACCTTC; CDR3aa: CSGTSNYGYTF
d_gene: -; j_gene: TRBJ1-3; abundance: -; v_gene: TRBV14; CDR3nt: TGTGCCAGCAGTAATCGTGGAAACACCATATATTTT; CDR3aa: CASSNRGNTIYF
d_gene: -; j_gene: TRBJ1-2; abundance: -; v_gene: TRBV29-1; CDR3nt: TGCAGCGTTGAGGACTATTATGGCTACACCTTC; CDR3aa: CSVEDYYGYTF
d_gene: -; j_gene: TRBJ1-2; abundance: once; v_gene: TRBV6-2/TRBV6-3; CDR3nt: TGTGCCAGCAGTTACCCAGCCTATGGCTACACCTTC; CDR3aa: CASSYPAYGYTF